This T cell receptor beta chain was observed in a study of shared clonotypes between healthy human individuals. Findings and caveats of the study: Across subsets, estimated richness was generally greater for naive than for memory populations.

Naive CD8 cells comprised CD45RO-negative, CCR7-positively selected cells, excluding terminally differentiated effector memory CD45RA+ cells. Study donors comprised healthy, HIV-negative adults devoid of recent acute infection or vaccination. With regard to this clone: Its antigen is as yet unknown.

Per the original data handling: ImmunoSEQ yielded junction-only sequences lacking quality scores, so filtering differed. Generated by immunoSEQ multiplex PCR, the TCRdb table keeps only in-frame clones and is missing some. V, J and clone size derive from that table, while D and trimming were established from the DNA sequence. The repertoire holds about 2,100,000 clones, with more than 85% as singletons. CDR3 size: 13 residues. CDR1 LNHDA and CDR2 SQIVND come from the germline V gene (reference sequence). The germline V and J ends were trimmed by 6 bases and 5 bases, with 12 bases remaining between them.

The V call is TRBV19, the J call TRBJ2-3; D might be TRBD2 (5 bases). Specimen: naive CD8+ T cells from PBMCs. This clonotype originated in a young man in good health. Some clones in this sample may be carry-over from other donors' samples. Here the CDR3 DNA reads TGTGCCAGTAGCCACCGGGAAAAAGATACGCAGTATTTT. It translates to CASSHREKDTQYF.